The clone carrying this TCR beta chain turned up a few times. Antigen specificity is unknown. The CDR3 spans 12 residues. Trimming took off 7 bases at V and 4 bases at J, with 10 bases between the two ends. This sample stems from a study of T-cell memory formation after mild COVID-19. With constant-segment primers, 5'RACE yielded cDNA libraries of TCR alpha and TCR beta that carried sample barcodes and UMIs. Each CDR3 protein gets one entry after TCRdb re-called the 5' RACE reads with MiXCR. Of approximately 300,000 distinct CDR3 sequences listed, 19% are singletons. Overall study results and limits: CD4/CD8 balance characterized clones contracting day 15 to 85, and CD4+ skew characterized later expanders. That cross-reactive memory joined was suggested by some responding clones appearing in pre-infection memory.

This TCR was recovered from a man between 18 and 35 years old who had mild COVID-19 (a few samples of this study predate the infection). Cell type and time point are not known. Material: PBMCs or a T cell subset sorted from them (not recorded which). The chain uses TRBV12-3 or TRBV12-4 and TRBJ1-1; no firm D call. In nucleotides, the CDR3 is TGTGCCAGCACCCCGGGCAGCACTGAAGCTTTCTTT. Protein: CASTPGSTEAFF.